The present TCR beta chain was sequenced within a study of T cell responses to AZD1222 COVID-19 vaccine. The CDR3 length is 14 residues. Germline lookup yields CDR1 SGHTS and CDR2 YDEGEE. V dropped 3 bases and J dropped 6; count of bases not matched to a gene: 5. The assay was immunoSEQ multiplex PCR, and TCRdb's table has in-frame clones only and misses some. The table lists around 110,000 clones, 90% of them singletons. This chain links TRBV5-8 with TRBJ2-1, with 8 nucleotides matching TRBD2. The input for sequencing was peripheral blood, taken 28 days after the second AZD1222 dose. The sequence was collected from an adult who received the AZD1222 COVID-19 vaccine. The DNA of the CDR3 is TGTGCCAGCAGCTCGGGGGGGAAGTTCAATGAGCAGTTCTTC. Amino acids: CASSSGGKFNEQFF.